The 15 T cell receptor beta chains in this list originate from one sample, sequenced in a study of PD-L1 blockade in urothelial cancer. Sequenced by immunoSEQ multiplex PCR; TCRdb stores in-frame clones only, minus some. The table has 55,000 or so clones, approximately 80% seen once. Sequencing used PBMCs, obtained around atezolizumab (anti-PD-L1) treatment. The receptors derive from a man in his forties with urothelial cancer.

CDR3 in amino acids: CASSQPGHNVDYTF. The DNA for the CDR3 is TGCGCCAGCAGCCAGCCGGGACATAACGTGGACTACACCTTC. This chain connects TRBV4-1 to TRBJ1-2; TRBD1 might be the D (6 bases). CDR3 size: 14 residues. V was shortened by 3 bases and J by 10 bases, with 18 bases between the two germline ends. In germline, CDR1 is MGHRA, CDR2 YSYEKL.

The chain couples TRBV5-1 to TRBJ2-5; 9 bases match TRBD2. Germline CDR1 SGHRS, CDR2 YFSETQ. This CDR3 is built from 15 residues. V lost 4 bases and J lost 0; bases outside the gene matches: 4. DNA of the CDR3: TGCGCCAGCAGCCCTAGCGGGGCCAACCAAGAGACCCAGTACTTC. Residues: CASSPSGANQETQYF. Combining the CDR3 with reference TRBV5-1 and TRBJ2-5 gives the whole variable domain KAGVTQTPRYLIKTRGQQVTLSCSPISGHRSVSWYQQTPGQGLQFLFEYFSETQRNKGNFPGRFSGRQFSNSRSEMNVSTLELGDSALYLCASSPSGANQETQYFGPGTRLLVL.

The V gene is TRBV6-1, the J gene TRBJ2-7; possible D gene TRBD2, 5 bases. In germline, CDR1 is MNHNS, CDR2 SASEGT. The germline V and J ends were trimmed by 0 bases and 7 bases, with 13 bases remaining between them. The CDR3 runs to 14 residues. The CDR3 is CASSEAGPGGEQYF. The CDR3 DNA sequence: TGTGCCAGCAGTGAAGCTGGGCCTGGCGGGGAGCAGTACTTC.

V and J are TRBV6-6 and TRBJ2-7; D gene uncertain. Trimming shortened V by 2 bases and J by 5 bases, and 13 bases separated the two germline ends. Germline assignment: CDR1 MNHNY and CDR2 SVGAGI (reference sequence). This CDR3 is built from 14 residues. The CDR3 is CASSYPMAVDEQYF. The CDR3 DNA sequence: TGTGCCAGCAGTTACCCCATGGCCGTCGACGAGCAGTACTTC.

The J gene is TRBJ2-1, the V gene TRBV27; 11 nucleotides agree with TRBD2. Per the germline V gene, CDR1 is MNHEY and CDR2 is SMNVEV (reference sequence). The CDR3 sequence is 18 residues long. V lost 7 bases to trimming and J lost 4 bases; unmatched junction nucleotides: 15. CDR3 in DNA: TGTGCCAGCACCCAAGTCCCAATAGCGGGAGGGGGTTACAATGAGCAGTTCTTC. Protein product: CASTQVPIAGGGYNEQFF.

The CDR3 here is CASSLPSGPSYEQYF. DNA of the CDR3: TGTGCCAGCAGCTTACCGAGCGGGCCTTCCTACGAGCAGTACTTC. This chain joins TRBV7-2 and TRBJ2-7; tentative D call: TRBD2 (6 bases). The CDR3 runs to 15 residues. V shed 2 bases and J shed 1 base, with 12 bases lying between them. Germline assignment: CDR1 SGHTA and CDR2 FQGNSA.

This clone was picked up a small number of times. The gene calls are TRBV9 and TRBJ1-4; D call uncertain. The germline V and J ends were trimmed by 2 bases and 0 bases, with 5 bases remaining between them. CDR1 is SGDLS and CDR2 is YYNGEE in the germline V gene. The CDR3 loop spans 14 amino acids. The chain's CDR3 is CASSVESTNEKLFF. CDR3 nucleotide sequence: TGTGCCAGCAGCGTTGAGTCAACTAATGAAAAACTGTTTTTT.

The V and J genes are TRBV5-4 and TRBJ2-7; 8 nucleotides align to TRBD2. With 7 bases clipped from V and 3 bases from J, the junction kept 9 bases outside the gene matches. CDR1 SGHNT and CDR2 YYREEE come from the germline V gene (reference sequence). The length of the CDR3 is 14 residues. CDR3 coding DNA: TGTGCCAGCCGGGGGGGATCTCCTCTCTACGAGCAGTACTTC. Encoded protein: CASRGGSPLYEQYF.

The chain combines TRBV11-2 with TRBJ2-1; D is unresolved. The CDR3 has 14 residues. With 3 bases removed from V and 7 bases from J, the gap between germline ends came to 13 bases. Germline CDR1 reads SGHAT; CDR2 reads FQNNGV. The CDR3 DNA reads TGTGCCAGCAGCTTTGCGGCCAGCTTTAATGAGCAGTTCTTC. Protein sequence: CASSFAASFNEQFF.

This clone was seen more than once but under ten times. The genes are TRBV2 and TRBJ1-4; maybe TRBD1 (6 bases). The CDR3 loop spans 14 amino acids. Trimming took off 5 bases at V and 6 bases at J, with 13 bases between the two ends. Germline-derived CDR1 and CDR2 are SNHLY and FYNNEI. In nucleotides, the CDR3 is TGTGCCAGCAGTATCAGGGGAAGTGATGAAAAACTGTTTTTT. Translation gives CASSIRGSDEKLFF.

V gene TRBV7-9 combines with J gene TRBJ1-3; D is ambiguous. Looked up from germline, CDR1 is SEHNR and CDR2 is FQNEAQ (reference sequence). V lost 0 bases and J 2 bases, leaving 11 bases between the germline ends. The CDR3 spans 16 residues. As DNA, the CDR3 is TGTGCCAGCAGCTTAGCGATACGGGAGACTGGAAACACCATATATTTT. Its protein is CASSLAIRETGNTIYF.

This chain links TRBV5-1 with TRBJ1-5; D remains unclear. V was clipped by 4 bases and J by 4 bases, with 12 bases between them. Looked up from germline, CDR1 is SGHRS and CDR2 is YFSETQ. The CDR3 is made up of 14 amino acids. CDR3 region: CASSPAGANQPQHF. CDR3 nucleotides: TGCGCCAGCAGCCCGGCGGGAGCGAATCAGCCCCAGCATTTT.

For the CDR3, the DNA is TGTGCCAGCAGTGAATTACTCGGACAGGGGGCCAATGAGCAGTTCTTC. It is translated as CASSELLGQGANEQFF. The chain joins TRBV25-1 to TRBJ2-1; 11 bases map to TRBD1. The trim removed 1 base at V and 6 bases at J, leaving 5 bases unmatched. Germline assignment: CDR1 MGHDK and CDR2 SYGVNS. CDR3 length: 16 amino acids.

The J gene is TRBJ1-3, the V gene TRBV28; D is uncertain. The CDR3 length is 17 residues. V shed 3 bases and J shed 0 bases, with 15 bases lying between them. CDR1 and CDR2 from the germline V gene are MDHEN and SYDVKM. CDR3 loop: CASSFKLGLSSGNTIYF. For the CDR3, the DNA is TGTGCCAGCAGTTTTAAGCTGGGCCTAAGCTCTGGAAACACCATATATTTT. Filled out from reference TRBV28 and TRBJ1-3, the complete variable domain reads DVKVTQSSRYLVKRTGEKVFLECVQDMDHENMFWYRQDPGLGLRLIYFSYDVKMKEKGDIPEGYSVSREKKERFSLILESASTNQTSMYLCASSFKLGLSSGNTIYFGEGSWLTVV.

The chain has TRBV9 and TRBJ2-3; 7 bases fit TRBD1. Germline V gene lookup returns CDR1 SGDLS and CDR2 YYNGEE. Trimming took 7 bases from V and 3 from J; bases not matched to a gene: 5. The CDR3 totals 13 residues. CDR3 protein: CASRDSGTDTQYF. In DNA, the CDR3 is TGTGCCAGCCGGGACAGTGGGACAGATACGCAGTATTTT.